This TCR beta chain is from a study of T cells in Graves' hyperthyroidism and ophthalmopathy. Between the trimmed V and J ends, which lost 3 bases and 3 bases, there was a span of 8 bases. The CDR3 extends over 13 amino acids. The germline CDR1 and CDR2 sequences are LGHDT and YNNKEL (reference sequence). This clonotype has a count of ten or more. Using RNA transcripts as the source, TCR beta CDR3 regions were amplified. When the TCR CDR3 underwent first-round RT-PCR, the HTBI primer set was used. TCRdb ran MiXCR on the multiplex PCR reads and lists one entry per CDR3 protein. The sample consists of roughly 550,000 distinct CDR3 sequences, around 16% of them appearing once. For the diagnoses, clinical symptoms, serum thyroxine and TRAb, thyroid ultrasound and orbital computed tomography were used.

The sequencing sample was made of blood. The chain employs TRBV3-1 and TRBJ1-2, with D hard to call. The receptor was isolated from a woman younger than 45 with Graves' ophthalmopathy. The CDR3 spells CASSQGMDYGYTF. CDR3 sequence (DNA): TGTGCCAGCAGCCAGGGAATGGACTATGGCTACACCTTC.